These 27 T cell receptor beta chains were all obtained from the same sample, sequenced in a study of T cell repertoires in cytomegalovirus infection. One entry per CDR3 protein results from TCRdb running MiXCR on the reads. In the table there are hundreds of thousands of distinct CDR3 sequences, about 33% of which are singletons. These receptors' targets are unknown. This material consisted of cultured PBMCs, taken from culture after CMV antigen stimulation. The source of these receptors is a human donor in good health (CMV status not recorded). Some clones in this sample may be carry-over from other donors' samples.

This clonotype has more than one count but fewer than ten. The chain joins TRBV7-3 to TRBJ2-3; a possible D gene is TRBD1 (6 bases). V lost 6 bases and J lost 3, with 10 bases in between. CDR3 size: 13 residues. Per germline, CDR1 SGHTA and CDR2 FQGTGA. DNA of the CDR3: TGTGCCAGCAGGCAGGGGATTACAGATACGCAGTATTTT. Translated: CASRQGITDTQYF.

The chain recombines TRBV6-2 or TRBV6-3 with TRBJ2-1, with D perhaps assigned TRBD1 or TRBD2 (5 bases each). Per germline, CDR1 MNHEY and CDR2 SVGEGT. V was clipped by 3 bases and J by 7 bases, with 16 bases between them. The CDR3 sequence is 15 residues long. The CDR3 nucleotides read TGTGCCAGCAGTTATTCTAGGGGAGTAGTGAATGAGCAGTTCTTC. It encodes CASSYSRGVVNEQFF.

This clonotype was seen only a few times. The CDR3 region is CASSLTWTKNYGYTF. The CDR3 nucleotides are TGTGCCAGCAGTTTAACCTGGACAAAAAACTATGGCTACACCTTC. The chain has TRBV12-3 or TRBV12-4 and TRBJ1-2, with D perhaps TRBD1 (5 bases). Trimming pared 2 bases from V and 2 bases from J, leaving 12 bases between. The CDR3 spans 15 residues.

Many counts were recorded for this clonotype. The chain uses TRBV7-2 and TRBJ1-1; D is possibly TRBD1 (6 bases). The CDR3 runs to 15 residues. V was pared by 6 bases and J by 0 bases, with 14 bases between. Germline V CDR1 and CDR2: SGHTA, FQGNSA. CDR3 sequence: CASRGRGQMNTEAFF. CDR3 sequence (DNA): TGTGCCAGCAGGGGTCGAGGACAGATGAACACTGAAGCTTTCTTT.

This rearrangement joins TRBV7-9 to TRBJ2-2; perhaps TRBD1 as D (5 bases). Trimming took 5 bases from V and 7 from J, leaving 8 bases between them. The CDR3 loop spans 12 amino acids. CDR1 is SEHNR and CDR2 is FQNEAQ in the germline V gene (reference sequence). CDR3 protein: CASSPDIGELFF. The DNA of the CDR3 is TGTGCCAGCAGCCCGGACATCGGGGAGCTGTTTTTT.

There are a few counts of this clonotype. The chain employs TRBV20-1 and TRBJ2-7, with TRBD1 matching over 7 bases. Germline V CDR1 and CDR2: DFQATT, SNEGSKA (reference sequence). The V gene end was trimmed by 3 bases and the J gene end by 3 bases; junction bases not matched to a gene: 14. The CDR3 runs 16 residues. The CDR3 region has the DNA TGCAGTGCTAGCTCCACGGACAGGAGCTACTTCTACGAGCAGTACTTC. Translation gives CSASSTDRSYFYEQYF.

The chain is built from TRBV18 and TRBJ2-6; D is unresolved. The germline CDR1 and CDR2 sequences are KGHSH and LQKENI. The CDR3 length is 15 residues. Trimming took 5 bases from V and 0 from J, leaving 8 bases between them. For the CDR3, the DNA is TGTGCCAGCTCAAGTTCCGTCTCTGGGGCCAACGTCCTGACTTTC. This encodes CASSSSVSGANVLTF.

This clonotype was found a few times. The chain employs TRBV11-1 and TRBJ1-5, with unresolved D. With 2 bases removed from V and 6 bases from J, the gap between germline ends came to 8 bases. Germline V CDR1 and CDR2: SGHAT, FQDESV (reference sequence). CDR3 size: 13 residues. The CDR3 DNA is TGTGCCAGCAGCTTATACAGCGGTCAGCCCCAGCATTTT. Amino acid sequence: CASSLYSGQPQHF.

As concerns this clonotype: Just one base apart from a much larger clone, this may be a read error. The rearrangement links TRBV12-3 or TRBV12-4 to TRBJ1-5, with D maybe TRBD1 (5 bases). V lost 3 bases and J 6 bases, leaving 9 bases between the germline ends. The CDR3 sequence is 13 residues long. The DNA for the CDR3 is TGTGCCAGCAGTTTGGGGCCCACTCAGCCCCAGCATTTT. It translates to CASSLGPTQPQHF.

Ten or more counts support this clonotype. The gene calls are TRBV7-2 and TRBJ2-3, with 7 nucleotides matching TRBD2. In germline, CDR1 is SGHTA, CDR2 FQGNSA. Trimming at V came to 2 bases and at J to 7 bases, leaving 15 bases not matched to a gene. The CDR3 totals 17 residues. CDR3 region: CASSLQGGGSSKNTQYF. In DNA, the CDR3 is TGTGCCAGCAGCTTACAGGGTGGCGGGAGTTCGAAAAATACGCAGTATTTT.

V and J are TRBV30 and TRBJ2-7, with 9 bases fitting TRBD1. V dropped 1 base and J dropped 3; count of bases not matched to a gene: 4. CDR3 length: 14 residues. CDR1 and CDR2 from the germline V gene are GTSNPN and SVGIG (reference sequence). The CDR3 sequence: CAWSGETGGYEQYV. CDR3 coding DNA: TGTGCCTGGAGTGGCGAGACAGGGGGCTACGAGCAGTACGTC.

The chain carries TRBV10-3 and TRBJ2-5; D may be TRBD1 (5 bases). The germline gives CDR1 ENHRY, CDR2 SYGVKD. This CDR3 is built from 13 residues. Deletions cut 4 bases from V and 5 bases from J, with 11 bases between. The CDR3 loop is CAISAGKIETQYF. CDR3 bases: TGTGCCATCAGTGCAGGGAAGATTGAGACCCAGTACTTC.

This clonotype was seen at least ten times. The chain employs TRBV7-2 and TRBJ2-1, with D uncertain. Germline CDR1 and CDR2: SGHTA and FQGNSA. This CDR3 has 15 residues. Trimming left V 5 bases short and J 5 bases short, with 16 bases between. CDR3 region: CASSPTYDRNNEQFF. CDR3 nucleotide sequence: TGTGCCAGCAGCCCCACCTATGATAGGAACAATGAGCAGTTCTTC.

This clonotype was found a few times. The chain recombines TRBV12-3 or TRBV12-4 with TRBJ1-1; D is perhaps TRBD1 (6 bases). V was cut by 6 bases and J by 6 bases, with 11 bases left in between. The CDR3 contains 12 residues. The chain's CDR3 is CASRGGASEAFF. For the CDR3, the DNA is TGTGCCAGCAGGGGGGGGGCATCTGAAGCTTTCTTT.

The chain combines TRBV10-3 with TRBJ2-3; 7 nucleotides agree with TRBD2. CDR1 is ENHRY, CDR2 SYGVKD, per germline. The length of the CDR3 is 13 residues. The V gene end was trimmed by 4 bases and the J gene end by 6 bases; junction bases not matched to a gene: 4. CDR3 DNA: TGTGCCATCAGTGGGCGGGAGACCGATACGCAGTATTTT. Translated: CAISGRETDTQYF.

This clonotype was seen a handful of times. The rearrangement uses TRBV7-3 and TRBJ1-1; D is undetermined. The CDR3 extends over 16 amino acids. Deletions cut 2 bases from V and 0 bases from J, with 13 bases between. From germline, CDR1 is SGHTA and CDR2 FQGTGA. CDR3 loop: CASSLAPVGLNTEAFF. As DNA, the CDR3 is TGTGCCAGCAGCTTAGCGCCGGTCGGTTTGAACACTGAAGCTTTCTTT.

This clonotype was recorded many times. The DNA of the CDR3 is TGTGCCAGCAGCTTAGACGTTTATAGCAATCAGCCCCAGCATTTT. It is translated as CASSLDVYSNQPQHF. V and J are TRBV7-2 and TRBJ1-5; D ambiguous. The CDR3 spans 15 residues. V lost 1 base and J 0 bases, leaving 7 bases between the germline ends. Germline V gene lookup returns CDR1 SGHTA and CDR2 FQGNSA.

This sequence joins TRBV28 and TRBJ2-6; a weak D match, TRBD1 (5 bases). This CDR3 has 17 residues. Germline V gene lookup returns CDR1 MDHEN and CDR2 SYDVKM. V gave up 4 bases and J gave up 0 bases, with 13 bases separating them. CDR3 sequence (DNA): TGTGCCAGCAGTTCGTCAACAGGCGTCTCTGGGGCCAACGTCCTGACTTTC. Amino acids: CASSSSTGVSGANVLTF. Together with reference TRBV28 and TRBJ2-6, the CDR3 gives the full variable domain: DVKVTQSSRYLVKRTGEKVFLECVQDMDHENMFWYRQDPGLGLRLIYFSYDVKMKEKGDIPEGYSVSREKKERFSLILESASTNQTSMYLCASSSSTGVSGANVLTFGAGSRLTVL.

This clonotype was detected only a few times. The CDR3 DNA follows: TGTGCCAGCAGTCCTAGCGGGAGAACCGGGGAGCTGTTTTTT. Its protein is CASSPSGRTGELFF. The genes are TRBV12-3 or TRBV12-4 and TRBJ2-2; the match to TRBD2 covers 10 bases. The V and J ends lost 5 bases and 5 bases, in that order; junction bases with no gene match: 2. The CDR3 length is 14 residues.

V is TRBV27 and J is TRBJ2-1, with 12 bases matching TRBD2. V lost 2 bases to trimming and J lost 8 bases; unmatched junction nucleotides: 13. CDR3 size: 18 residues. Germline CDR1 reads MNHEY; CDR2 reads SMNVEV (reference sequence). The CDR3 here is CASSLHRTSGIFGDEQFF. In nucleotides, the CDR3 is TGTGCCAGCAGTTTACATAGGACTAGCGGGATTTTTGGCGATGAGCAGTTCTTC.

In the case of this clonotype: One end of the junction fails to match germline, which may point to a read error. The rearrangement uses TRBV6-6 and TRBJ1-6, with D maybe TRBD1 (5 bases). The CDR3 has 15 amino acids. The germline V gene encodes CDR1 MNHNY and CDR2 SVGAGI (reference sequence). CDR3 in amino acids: CASSHSGRGDSPLHF. The CDR3 nucleotides are TGTGCCAGCAGTCACTCCGGGCGGGGCGATTCACCCCTCCACTTT.

Only a few counts were recorded for this clonotype. The chain has TRBV7-6 and TRBJ2-3, with TRBD2 matching 10 bases. Germline V gene lookup returns CDR1 SGHVS and CDR2 FNYEAQ. The CDR3 sequence is 17 residues long. Germline trimming cut 2 bases from V and 5 bases from J; bases unmatched to any gene: 10. The CDR3 here is CASSLSPAGGPGDTQYF. CDR3 DNA: TGTGCCAGCAGCTTAAGTCCAGCGGGAGGGCCCGGAGATACGCAGTATTTT. Full variable domain (outside the CDR3, taken from reference TRBV7-6 and TRBJ2-3): GAGVSQSPRYKVTKRGQDVALRCDPISGHVSLYWYRQALGQGPEFLTYFNYEAQQDKSGLPNDRFSAERPEGSISTLTIQRTEQRDSAMYRCASSLSPAGGPGDTQYFGPGTRLTVL.

The V call is TRBV14, the J call TRBJ2-1; D is undetermined. From germline, CDR1 is SGHDN and CDR2 FVKESK. There are 13 residues in the CDR3. Trimming shortened V by 0 bases and J by 5 bases, and 5 bases separated the two germline ends. In DNA form, the CDR3 reads TGTGCCAGCAGCCAAGATCTGCACAATGAGCAGTTCTTC. The encoded protein is CASSQDLHNEQFF.

The V gene is TRBV6-2 or TRBV6-3, the J gene TRBJ2-1; D unresolved. The CDR3 is made up of 12 amino acids. V lost 2 bases and J lost 9, with 8 bases in between. Germline loops: CDR1 MNHEY, CDR2 SVGEGT. The CDR3: CASSYLGSEQFF. In DNA, the CDR3 is TGTGCCAGCAGTTACCTTGGAAGTGAGCAGTTCTTC.

This CDR3 reads CSARLLAGRRRETQYF. CDR3 nucleotides: TGCAGTGCTAGACTACTAGCGGGACGGAGGAGAGAGACCCAGTACTTC. This chain links TRBV20-1 with TRBJ2-5; 10 positions agree with TRBD2. From germline, CDR1 is DFQATT and CDR2 SNEGSKA (reference sequence). Unmatched junction bases numbered 10, after V lost 2 bases and J lost 4 bases. The CDR3 is made up of 16 amino acids.

V and J are TRBV19 and TRBJ2-1; possibly TRBD1 for D (6 bases). Germline V lookup: CDR1 LNHDA, CDR2 SQIVND (reference sequence). CDR3 length equals 16 residues. V was clipped by 1 base and J by 6 bases, with 16 bases between them. CDR3 sequence reads: CASSIVFGATGNEQFF. CDR3 coding DNA: TGTGCCAGTAGTATAGTCTTCGGGGCGACAGGCAATGAGCAGTTCTTC. The full variable domain, completed using reference TRBV19 and TRBJ2-1, is DGGITQSPKYLFRKEGQNVTLSCEQNLNHDAMYWYRQDPGQGLRLIYYSQIVNDFQKGDIAEGYSVSREKKESFPLTVTSAQKNPTAFYLCASSIVFGATGNEQFFGPGTRLTVL.

The table lists this clonotype with a few counts. The chain recombines TRBV7-6 with TRBJ2-1; TRBD1 might be the D (6 bases). The CDR3 contains 17 residues. In germline, CDR1 is SGHVS, CDR2 FNYEAQ. V was clipped by 5 bases and J by 0 bases, with 17 bases between them. The CDR3, as DNA: TGTGCCAGCAGCCCAGGGGCTTCTCTTAGCTCCTACAATGAGCAGTTCTTC. Translating it yields CASSPGASLSSYNEQFF.